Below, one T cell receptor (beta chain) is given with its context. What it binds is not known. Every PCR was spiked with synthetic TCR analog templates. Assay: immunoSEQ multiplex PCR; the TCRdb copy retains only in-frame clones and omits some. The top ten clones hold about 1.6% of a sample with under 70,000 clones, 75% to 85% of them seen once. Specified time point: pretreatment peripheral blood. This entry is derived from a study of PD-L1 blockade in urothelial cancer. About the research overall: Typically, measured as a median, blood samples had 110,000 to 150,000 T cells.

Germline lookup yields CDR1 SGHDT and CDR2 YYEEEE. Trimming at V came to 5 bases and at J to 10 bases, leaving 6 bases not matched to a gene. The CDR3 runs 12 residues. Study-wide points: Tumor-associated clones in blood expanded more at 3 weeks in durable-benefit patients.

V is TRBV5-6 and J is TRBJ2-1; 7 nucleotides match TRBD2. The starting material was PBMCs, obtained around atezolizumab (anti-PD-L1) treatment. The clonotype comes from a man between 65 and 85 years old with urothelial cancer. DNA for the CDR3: TGTGCCAGCAGTTTAGAAGCGGGAGAGCAGTTCTTC. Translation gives CASSLEAGEQFF. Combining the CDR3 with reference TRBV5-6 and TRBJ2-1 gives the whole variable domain DAGVTQSPTHLIKTRGQQVTLRCSPKSGHDTVSWYQQALGQGPQFIFQYYEEEERQRGNFPDRFSGHQFPNYSSELNVNALLLGDSALYLCASSLEAGEQFFGPGTRLTVL.